One TCR beta chain is described in this entry. The record originates from a study of control samples from healthy donors and cancer patients. The protocol was immunoSEQ multiplex PCR, while the TCRdb copy is restricted to in-frame clones and leaves out a portion. In the table there are approximately 170,000 clones, 75% to 95% of which are singletons. The CDR3 runs 13 residues. V dropped 3 bases and J dropped 5 bases, with 8 bases sitting between them. The germline CDR1 and CDR2 sequences are SGHTA and FQGNSA. The sample taken for sequencing was blood. The TCR comes from a woman younger than 45 in good health. The chain has TRBV7-2 and TRBJ1-5; no clear D. In DNA, the CDR3 is TGTGCCAGCAGCTTCAGGATCCATCAGCCCCAGCATTTT. Translating gives CASSFRIHQPQHF.